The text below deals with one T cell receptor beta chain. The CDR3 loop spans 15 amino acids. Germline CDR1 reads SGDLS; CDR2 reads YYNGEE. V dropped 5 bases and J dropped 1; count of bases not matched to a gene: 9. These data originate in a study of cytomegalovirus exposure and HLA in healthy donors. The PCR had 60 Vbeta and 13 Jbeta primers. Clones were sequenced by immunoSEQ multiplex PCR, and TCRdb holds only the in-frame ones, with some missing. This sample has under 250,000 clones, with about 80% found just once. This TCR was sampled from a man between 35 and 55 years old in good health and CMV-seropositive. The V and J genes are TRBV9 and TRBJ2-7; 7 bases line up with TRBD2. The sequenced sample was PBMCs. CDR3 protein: CASSRWRAGSYEQYF. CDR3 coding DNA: TGTGCCAGCAGTCGCTGGCGAGCGGGATCCTACGAGCAGTACTTC.